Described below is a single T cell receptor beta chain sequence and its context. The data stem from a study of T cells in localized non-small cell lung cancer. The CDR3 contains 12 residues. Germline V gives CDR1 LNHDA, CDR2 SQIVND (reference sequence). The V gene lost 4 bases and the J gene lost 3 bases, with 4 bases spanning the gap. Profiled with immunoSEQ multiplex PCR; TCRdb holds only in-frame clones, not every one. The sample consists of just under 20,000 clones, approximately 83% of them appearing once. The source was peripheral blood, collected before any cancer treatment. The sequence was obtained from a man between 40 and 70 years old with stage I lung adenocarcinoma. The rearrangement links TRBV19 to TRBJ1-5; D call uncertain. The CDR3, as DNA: TGTGCCAGTAGTAACATCAATCAGCCCCAGCATTTT. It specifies CASSNINQPQHF.